This TCR beta chain is drawn from a study of molecular identifiers for immune sequencing clone quantification (dated by TCRdb to the late 2010s). Some background on the complete study: For a replicate experiment, RNA from approximately 20,000 or 100,000 naive CD8 T cells was divided into five aliquots, and four of the five aliquots were sequenced. This methods study used CD8 T cells to benchmark TCR RNA copy counting and molecular-identifier clustering-based TCR repertoire sequencing (MIDCIRS). The paper's findings and limits, for the study overall: Modeling estimated 2.5 to 3.5 recovered TCR RNA copies per cell, compared with about 9.3 by digital PCR, which implies about 30% capture efficiency. The naive libraries included spiked-in Jurkat TCR RNA (about ten copies' worth), and this Jurkat TCR RNA is not part of the donor repertoire. Even against a background of 750,000 to 1,000,000 naive CD8 T cells, spiked-in Jurkat TCR RNA amounting to a single cell's worth was reported to be detectable. Highly expanded clone sizes could be underestimated if identical TCR molecules share a barcode. Clones above 20 RNA copies held over 99% of molecules in CMV-specific effector cells but under 1% in naive cells. When barcode sub-clustering was left out, chimeric consensus sequences inflated TCR diversity, with chimeras reaching as high as 47%.

Libraries of naive CD8 T cells were built from approximately 20,000 to 980,000 sorted cells, with 10%, 30% or 50% of the purified RNA used. Naive CD8 T cells were FACS-sorted as CD8+CD4-CCR7+CD45RA+ on a BD FACSAria II into RLT Plus buffer. Detection sensitivity was tested by spiking Jurkat RNA equal to about 10 TCR copies' worth into samples containing roughly 17,000-1,100,000 naive CD8 T cells. CD8 T cells were enriched using RosetteSep CD8+ T Cell Enrichment Cocktail and Ficoll-Paque, and the enriched cells then underwent ACK red cell lysis. Remarks on this clonotype: Its antigen is unknown. Base qualities are missing; no much larger clone stands one base away.

V loses 5 bases of germline sequence and J loses 9 bases, and the interval between the two ends is 19 bases. The CDR3 spans 14 residues, from the cysteine through the phenylalanine. The kept DNA is CDR3 alone, 42 bases in frame from the first base. CDR1 and CDR2, looked up from the germline V gene (reference sequence), are MNHEY and SMNVEV. Libraries were constructed by PCR. Instrument used: NextSeq 500. Preparation of bulk TCR libraries followed a previously described approach, with the TCR primers listed in Table S5. Total RNA was purified with the Qiagen AllPrep DNA/RNA kit. Reads from multiple sequencing runs of the same library were pooled before analysis. The study's own analysis went as follows. Reads were retained only if the reads had an exact TCR constant sequence, and the retained reads were trimmed to 150 nt and grouped according to their 12-nt molecular barcodes. Within each barcode group, reads were sub-clustered at a 15% Levenshtein threshold, and quality-weighted consensus sequences were built per RNA molecule. Non-functional sequences were filtered out, along with any lower-count sequence sitting one edit away from another sequence. On the basis of fitting two negative binomial distributions, barcode sub-clusters with fewer than 20% of the maximum read count were discarded. Starting from the raw public reads, TCRdb applied fastp trimming at Q25, assembled clones with MiXCR and retained in-frame beta chains. Each record represents a unique CDR3 protein, reported with the most common genes and DNA among its rows. TCRdb's processing, not the authors' own work, is the source of the V and J calls. The sample table records a few hundred thousand distinct CDR3 sequences; around 23% of these occur just once. The biggest ten clones account for 0.7% to 0.9% of the sample.

The TCR originated in a human donor in good health. Some libraries in this study had Jurkat cell RNA spiked in. The sequenced sample consisted of naive CD8+ T cells from blood, with Jurkat cell RNA spiked in. According to the study, the label for this sample's cell subset or site signals: FACS-sorted CD8+CD4-CCR7+CD45RA+ naive T cells. Rearrangement joined TRBV27 to TRBJ2-5, with a weak D call of TRBD1 (5 bases match). The bases are TGTGCCAGCAGTGCGACTCCGCCCCGACAGCCCCAGTACTTC. Translation gives CASSATPPRQPQYF.